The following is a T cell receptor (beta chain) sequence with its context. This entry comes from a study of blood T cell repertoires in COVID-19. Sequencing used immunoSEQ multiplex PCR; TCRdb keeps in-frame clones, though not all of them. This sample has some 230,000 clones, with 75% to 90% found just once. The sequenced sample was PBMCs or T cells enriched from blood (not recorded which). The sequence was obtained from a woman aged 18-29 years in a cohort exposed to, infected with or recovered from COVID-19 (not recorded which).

The CDR3 bases are TGTGCCACCAGCAGAGTTACACAAGATACGCAGTATTTT. The encoded protein is CATSRVTQDTQYF. The V call is TRBV15, the J call TRBJ2-3; no clear D gene. Trimming stripped 1 base from V and 5 bases from J, with 7 bases between. The CDR3 covers 13 residues. CDR1 is LNHNV, CDR2 YYDKDF, per germline (reference sequence). Full variable domain (rest looked up from reference TRBV15 and TRBJ2-3): DAMVIQNPRYQVTQFGKPVTLSCSQTLNHNVMYWYQQKSSQAPKLLFHYYDKDFNNEADTPDNFQSRRPNTSFCFLDIRSPGLGDTAMYLCATSRVTQDTQYFGPGTRLTVL.